The source of this T cell receptor (beta chain) is a study of T cells in Graves' hyperthyroidism and ophthalmopathy (dated by TCRdb to the late 2010s). Background for the entire study: Peripheral blood samples were taken at initial diagnosis, before any treatment was given. After blood sampling, hyperthyroidism patients were treated with methimazole at a starting dose of 30 mg daily, and ophthalmopathy patients were treated with high-dose intravenous methylprednisolone. The approximately 98 discovery patients were randomly divided into training and test sets at a 7:3 ratio. An independent validation cohort of 18 to 20 hyperthyroidism patients and roughly 16 patients who later progressed to ophthalmopathy tested prospective prediction of ophthalmopathy. The study also compared thyroid tissue and blood T-cell repertoires from more than five Graves' hyperthyroidism patients. TCR V-J signatures able to tell the groups apart were searched for in a discovery cohort of approximately 95 patients, of whom under 45 had Graves' ophthalmopathy and some 60 had stable Graves' hyperthyroidism. According to the paper, TCR Vbeta CDR3 sequencing was carried out on over 130 peripheral blood samples, which came from 40 to 45 ophthalmopathy, roughly 75 hyperthyroidism and roughly 17 progressor patients. Points the paper makes about the study in general: In validation, progression to ophthalmopathy was predicted by the model with about 70% sensitivity and under 85% specificity, a median of roughly 6 months before onset. Ophthalmopathy was separated from stable hyperthyroidism by a 13 V-J signature model, with about 88% sensitivity and around 81% specificity obtained in cross-validation and 80%/75% obtained in testing. Sample size was not statistically predetermined, and investigators were not blinded to group allocation. Most expanded thyroid clonotypes (frequency above 0.001) were also detected in blood, suggesting blood repertoires may reflect thyroid immune responses.

The junction carries 14 bases between V and J, which are trimmed by 3 bases and 2 bases respectively. The germline V gene provides CDR1 SQVTM and CDR2 ANQGSEA. The CDR3 covers 14 residues, taking in both the cysteine and the phenylalanine. Only the CDR3 DNA stays, 42 bases, in frame from base 1. The TCR beta CDR3 regions were amplified from the RNA transcripts. The first round of RT-PCR for the TCR CDR3 was performed with the HTBI primer set and the Qiagen OneStep RT-PCR kit. Libraries were constructed in a second round of multiplex PCR, after which size selection and purification were performed. Libraries were sequenced paired-end with 100 bp reads on an Illumina HiSeq2000. The authors' analysis ran thus. Raw data were processed with SOAPnuke, discarding reads with adapters, uncalled bases, mean Phred below 15, or no exact constant-primer or identifier match. COPE v1.2.5 was used to merge high-quality paired reads, and clonotypes were defined as unique nucleotide sequences. Clonotypes were aligned to IMGT TRBV, TRBD and TRBJ reference segments using MiTCR v1.1. The analysis included only V-J combinations with a frequency above 0.0001, which together covered more than 99% of the repertoires. The TCS score was defined as F50 (clonal expansion) divided by E x V (chaos), with BLOSUM62-based TCRdist calculated between CDR3 peptides within each V-J. Welch's t-statistics and random forest reduced 500 to 650 V-J features to roughly 13, which were used in a naive Bayes classifier (R e1071). In-frame beta chains were kept once TCRdb had trimmed the public reads at Q25 with fastp and called clones with MiXCR. CDR3 protein duplicates are merged, each entry listing the most common genes and DNA. These V and J calls originate from TCRdb's pipeline instead of the authors' own analysis. Counted in this sample were about 570,000 distinct CDR3 sequences; less than 15% of them appeared once. 11% to 15% of the sample is taken by the ten largest.

A few counts support this clonotype. The antigen it binds to is not known. Base qualities are not at hand, and no much larger clone is one base apart. Stable Graves' hyperthyroidism was defined as no progression to ophthalmopathy during 18 months of follow-up. Hyperthyroidism patients were newly diagnosed, had a disease duration of under 2 months, and were aged 18 to 65 years. Any patient with an uncontrolled infection, another autoimmune disease, pregnancy or lactation was excluded. Clinical symptoms, serum thyroxine and TRAb, thyroid ultrasound, and orbital computed tomography formed the basis for the diagnoses. PBMCs were separated from approximately 10 ml of fresh peripheral blood using Ficoll-Paque density gradient centrifugation. Total RNA was extracted using Trizol reagent, and RNA quality was assessed on an Agilent 2100 Bioanalyzer.

The chain was built from TRBV29-1 and TRBJ2-7, with a tentative D gene TRBD1 over 5 matching bases. Source material: blood. The receptor comes from a middle-aged woman with Graves' hyperthyroidism. The CDR3 sequence is CSVDRQGIPYEQYF. The bases are TGCAGCGTTGACAGGCAGGGAATCCCCTACGAGCAGTACTTC.